A selection of T cell receptor beta chains follows, all from one sample in a study of shared clonotypes between healthy human individuals. Libraries were prepared by immunoSEQ multiplex PCR; TCRdb keeps only in-frame clonotypes and omits some of them. The sample has 300,000 or so clones; about 74% are singletons. Sequencing input: memory CD4+ T cells sorted from blood. Every receptor here comes from a man aged 25 to 45 in good health. Each CDR3 is given with its conserved first and last residue. The D gene is left open where the match is weak. The listing skips clone size in some rows; elsewhere it reads once, few, many or a size class.

j_gene	abundance	v_gene	d_gene	CDR3aa	CDR3nt
TRBJ2-1	.	TRBV2	.	CASTTPRAYNEQFF	TGTGCCAGCACGACGCCCAGGGCCTACAATGAGCAGTTCTTC
TRBJ2-1	few	TRBV7-2	TRBD2	CASSLELAGHQFF	TGTGCCAGCAGCTTGGAACTAGCGGGCCACCAGTTCTTC
TRBJ2-5	.	TRBV2	TRBD2	CATSAESGAETQYF	TGTGCCACCTCCGCCGAGAGCGGGGCAGAGACCCAGTACTTC
TRBJ2-3	many	TRBV29-1	.	CSVTDGTDTQYF	TGCAGCGTTACCGATGGCACAGATACGCAGTATTTT
TRBJ1-3	.	TRBV28	TRBD1	CASSLWGTGSFYGNTIYF	TGTGCCAGCAGTTTATGGGGGACAGGCAGTTTTTATGGAAACACCATATATTTT
TRBJ1-4	.	TRBV19	.	CACTRATNEKLFF	TGTGCCTGCACGAGGGCGACTAATGAAAAACTGTTTTTT
TRBJ1-4	.	TRBV29-1	.	CSATTVGEKLFF	TGCAGCGCAACCACGGTTGGTGAAAAACTGTTTTTT
TRBJ1-1	few	TRBV6-4	TRBD1	CASSGGTGTEAFF	TGTGCCAGCAGTGGCGGGACAGGGACTGAAGCTTTCTTT
TRBJ2-7	few	TRBV6-1	TRBD1	CASSGGRTGVYEQYF	TGTGCCAGCAGTGGAGGAAGGACAGGGGTTTACGAGCAGTACTTC
TRBJ2-3	.	TRBV11-3	.	CASSSVGTDTQYF	TGTGCCAGCAGTTCGGTGGGAACAGATACGCAGTATTTT
TRBJ2-3	.	TRBV7-2	.	CASSLADDTQYF	TGTGCCAGCAGCTTAGCGGATGATACGCAGTATTTT
TRBJ1-2	.	TRBV14	.	CASSQGLTSFYGYTF	TGTGCCAGCAGCCAAGGACTCACGTCATTTTATGGCTACACCTTC
TRBJ2-6	.	TRBV5-6	TRBD1	CASSRTGDSGANVLTF	TGTGCCAGCAGCAGGACAGGGGACTCTGGGGCCAACGTCCTGACTTTC
TRBJ2-3	.	TRBV7-8	.	CASTPESRASPDTQYF	TGTGCCAGCACCCCGGAGTCCAGGGCCTCCCCAGATACGCAGTATTTT
TRBJ2-2	.	TRBV6-1	.	CASTLWALGELFF	TGTGCCAGTACCCTCTGGGCTCTCGGGGAGCTGTTTTTT
TRBJ1-1	.	TRBV19	.	CASKVGTSAEAFF	TGTGCCAGTAAAGTCGGAACTTCAGCTGAAGCTTTCTTT
TRBJ1-3	.	TRBV6-5	TRBD1	CASSSPGQGKRGTIYF	TGTGCCAGCAGTTCCCCCGGACAGGGCAAAAGAGGCACCATATATTTT
TRBJ2-7	once	TRBV7-2	TRBD1	CASSTRQGSGEQYF	TGTGCCAGCAGCACTAGACAGGGATCAGGCGAGCAGTACTTC
TRBJ1-3	.	TRBV2	.	CASSDRRGNGNTIYF	TGTGCCAGCAGTGACAGGAGGGGGAATGGAAACACCATATATTTT
TRBJ2-2	.	TRBV7-6	.	CASSLIQTGELFF	TGTGCCAGCAGCTTAATCCAGACCGGGGAGCTGTTTTTT
TRBJ1-2	.	TRBV5-1	TRBD1	CASSLGQGKGYTF	TGCGCCAGCAGCTTGGGACAGGGCAAGGGCTACACCTTC
TRBJ2-1	.	TRBV11-2	TRBD2	CASSPYQAGGWTEQFF	TGTGCCAGCAGCCCCTACCAAGCGGGAGGTTGGACTGAGCAGTTCTTC
TRBJ2-7	few	TRBV30	.	CAWSTGAQLGEQYF	TGTGCCTGGAGTACGGGGGCGCAATTAGGAGAGCAGTACTTC
TRBJ2-1	.	TRBV9	.	CASSVAGSGIYNEQFF	TGTGCCAGCAGCGTGGCAGGGAGCGGAATTTACAATGAGCAGTTCTTC
TRBJ2-7	.	TRBV21-1	.	CASGGISRKFSSYEQYF	TGTGCCAGCGGGGGTATTTCTCGTAAATTTAGCTCCTACGAGCAGTACTTC
TRBJ1-3	.	TRBV28	TRBD1	CASSSRDRGRKGSGNTIYF	TGTGCCAGCAGTTCCCGGGACAGGGGGCGGAAAGGCTCTGGAAACACCATATATTTT
TRBJ1-2	.	TRBV11-3	TRBD1	CASSPRQGNYGYTF	TGTGCCAGCAGCCCAAGACAGGGAAACTATGGCTACACCTTC
TRBJ2-5	.	TRBV9	TRBD1	CASSDPGQLQETQYF	TGTGCCAGCAGCGACCCGGGACAGCTGCAAGAGACCCAGTACTTC
TRBJ2-5	.	TRBV5-1	.	CASSLSGEETQYF	TGCGCCAGCAGCTTAAGTGGGGAAGAGACCCAGTACTTC
TRBJ2-7	.	TRBV9	TRBD2	CASSVRGEGSYEQYF	TGTGCCAGCAGCGTACGGGGGGAGGGCTCCTACGAGCAGTACTTC
TRBJ2-2	many	TRBV6-5	.	CASSRGPNTGELFF	TGTGCCAGCAGTCGAGGGCCGAACACCGGGGAGCTGTTTTTT
TRBJ2-5	.	TRBV5-1	.	CASSLPGQRETQYF	TGCGCCAGCAGCTTGCCGGGTCAAAGGGAGACCCAGTACTTC